Described below is a single T cell receptor (beta chain) sequence and its context. The table lists this clonotype with many counts. This receptor's antigen is unknown. No base qualities exist here, and no much larger clone lies one base off it. The TCR beta CDR3 regions were amplified from RNA transcripts. The TCR CDR3 was subjected to a first round of RT-PCR using the HTBI primer set and the Qiagen OneStep RT-PCR kit. Libraries were constructed in a second round of multiplex PCR, after which size selection and purification were performed. Sequencing of the libraries was done on an Illumina HiSeq2000 using paired-end 100 bp reads. The published analysis was carried out like this. SOAPnuke was used to process the raw data, removing reads that contained adapters or uncalled bases, had a mean Phred below 15, or lacked an exact match to the constant primer or identifier. COPE v1.2.5 was used to merge high-quality paired reads, and clonotypes were defined as unique nucleotide sequences. MiTCR v1.1 was used to align clonotypes to the IMGT TRBV, TRBD and TRBJ reference segments. The analysis included only V-J combinations with a frequency above 0.0001, which together covered roughly 99% of the repertoires. The TCS score was defined as F50 (clonal expansion) divided by E x V (chaos), with BLOSUM62-based TCRdist calculated between CDR3 peptides within each V-J. Welch's t-statistics and random forest reduced approximately 520 V-J features to 10 to 15, which were used in a naive Bayes classifier (R e1071). TCRdb ran its own pipeline on the public reads, namely fastp trimming at Q25 and MiXCR clone calling, and kept in-frame beta chains. Rows are combined by CDR3 protein, so each entry shows the most common genes and DNA. The V and J calls come from TCRdb's annotation, not from the publication. This sample gives over 350,000 distinct CDR3 sequences in total; about 14% of them show up just once. 25% to 30% of the sample is taken by the ten largest.

V loses 8 bases at its end and J loses 0 bases; junction bases beyond the gene matches: 9. Taken from cysteine to phenylalanine, the CDR3 has 16 residues. The sequence is cut down to CDR3 DNA, 48 bases in frame from base 1. Per the germline V gene (reference sequence), SEHNR is the CDR1 and FQNEAQ is the CDR2. In the ophthalmopathy patients, disease was moderately to severely active, with a Clinical Activity Score of 3 or more, a NOSPECS grade of 4 or more, and a duration of less than 3 months. Patients with uncontrolled infections, other autoimmune diseases, pregnancy or lactation were excluded. Clinical symptoms, serum thyroxine and TRAb, thyroid ultrasound, and orbital computed tomography formed the basis for the diagnoses. PBMCs were isolated from about 9.1 ml of fresh peripheral blood by Ficoll-Paque density gradient centrifugation. Total RNA was extracted using Trizol reagent, and RNA quality was assessed on an Agilent 2100 Bioanalyzer.

The sample originates from a study of T cells in Graves' hyperthyroidism and ophthalmopathy (dated by TCRdb to between 2017 and 2020). Regarding the complete study: Peripheral blood samples were taken at the time of initial diagnosis, prior to any treatment. TCR V-J signatures able to tell the groups apart were searched for in a discovery cohort of some 97 patients, of whom roughly 42 had Graves' ophthalmopathy and some 60 had stable Graves' hyperthyroidism. An independent validation cohort of 18 to 20 hyperthyroidism patients and approximately 16 patients who later progressed to ophthalmopathy tested prospective prediction of ophthalmopathy. The approximately 98 discovery patients were randomly divided into training and test sets at a 7:3 ratio. In about 6 Graves' hyperthyroidism patients, the study also compared T-cell repertoires from thyroid tissue with T-cell repertoires from blood. Following sampling, methimazole starting at 30 mg daily was given to hyperthyroidism patients, and high-dose intravenous methylprednisolone was given to ophthalmopathy patients. The paper describes TCR Vbeta CDR3 sequencing of 135 peripheral blood samples, made up of roughly 40 ophthalmopathy patients, approximately 76 hyperthyroidism patients and about 17 progressor patients.

Broad study findings and their caveats: During validation, the model predicted progression to ophthalmopathy a median of approximately 7 months ahead of onset, with approximately 71% sensitivity and roughly 75% specificity. A 13 V-J signature model separated ophthalmopathy from stable hyperthyroidism, with 87.88% sensitivity and about 81% specificity in cross-validation and 80%/75% in testing. Most expanded thyroid clonotypes (frequency above 0.001) were also found in blood, which suggests that blood repertoires may mirror thyroid immune responses. Sample size was not statistically predetermined, and blinding of investigators to group allocation was not performed.

This sequence was found in a man in his fifties with Graves' ophthalmopathy. This receptor chain uses TRBV7-9 and TRBJ1-3, with TRBD1 matching 8 junction bases. Sample: blood. The CDR3 region has the sequence CASGGQGILSGNTIYF. The DNA sequence is TGTGCCAGCGGCGGACAGGGTATACTCTCTGGAAACACCATATATTTT.